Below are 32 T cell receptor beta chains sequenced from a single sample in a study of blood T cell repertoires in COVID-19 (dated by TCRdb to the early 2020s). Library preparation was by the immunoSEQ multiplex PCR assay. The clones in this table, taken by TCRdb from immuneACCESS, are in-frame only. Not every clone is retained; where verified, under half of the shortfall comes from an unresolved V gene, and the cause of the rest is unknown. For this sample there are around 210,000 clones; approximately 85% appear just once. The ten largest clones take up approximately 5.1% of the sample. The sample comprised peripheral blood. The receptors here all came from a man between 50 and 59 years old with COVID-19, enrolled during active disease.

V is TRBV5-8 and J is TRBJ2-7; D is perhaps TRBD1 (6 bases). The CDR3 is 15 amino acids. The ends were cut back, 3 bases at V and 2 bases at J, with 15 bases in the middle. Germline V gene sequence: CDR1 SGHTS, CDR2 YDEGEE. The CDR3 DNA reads TGTGCCAGCAGCTCAACAGGGTTTATCACCTACGAGCAGTACTTC. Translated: CASSSTGFITYEQYF.

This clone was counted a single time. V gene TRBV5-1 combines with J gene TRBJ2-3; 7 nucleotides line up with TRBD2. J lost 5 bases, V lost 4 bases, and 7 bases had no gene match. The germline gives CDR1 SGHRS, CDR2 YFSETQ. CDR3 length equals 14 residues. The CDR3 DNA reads TGCGCCAGCAGCCCCGGGGGAGGGATAGATACGCAGTATTTT. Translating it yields CASSPGGGIDTQYF.

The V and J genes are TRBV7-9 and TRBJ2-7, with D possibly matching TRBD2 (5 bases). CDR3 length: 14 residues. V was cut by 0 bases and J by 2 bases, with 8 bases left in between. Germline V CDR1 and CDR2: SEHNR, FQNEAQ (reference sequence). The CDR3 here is CASSLAGIPYEQYF. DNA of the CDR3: TGTGCCAGCAGCTTAGCCGGGATCCCCTACGAGCAGTACTTC.

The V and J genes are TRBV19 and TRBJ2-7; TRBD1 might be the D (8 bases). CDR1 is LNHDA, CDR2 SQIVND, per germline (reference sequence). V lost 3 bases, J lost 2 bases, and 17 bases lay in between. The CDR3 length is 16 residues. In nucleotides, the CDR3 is TGTGCCAGTAGTATCAGTCCCACAGGGGGGGCCTACGAGCAGTACTTC. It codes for CASSISPTGGAYEQYF. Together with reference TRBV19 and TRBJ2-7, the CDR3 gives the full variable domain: DGGITQSPKYLFRKEGQNVTLSCEQNLNHDAMYWYRQDPGQGLRLIYYSQIVNDFQKGDIAEGYSVSREKKESFPLTVTSAQKNPTAFYLCASSISPTGGAYEQYFGPGTRLTVT.

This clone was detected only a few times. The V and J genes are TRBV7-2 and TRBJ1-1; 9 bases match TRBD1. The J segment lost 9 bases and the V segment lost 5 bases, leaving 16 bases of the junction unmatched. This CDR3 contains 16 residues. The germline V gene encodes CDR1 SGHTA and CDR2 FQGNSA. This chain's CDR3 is CASSPRRTGGALKAFF. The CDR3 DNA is TGTGCCAGCAGCCCACGACGAACAGGGGGCGCTTTGAAAGCTTTCTTT. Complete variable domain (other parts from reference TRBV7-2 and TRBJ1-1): GAGVSQSPSNKVTEKGKDVELRCDPISGHTALYWYRQSLGQGLEFLIYFQGNSAPDKSGLPSDRFSAERTGGSVSTLTIQRTQQEDSAVYLCASSPRRTGGALKAFFGQGTRLTVV.

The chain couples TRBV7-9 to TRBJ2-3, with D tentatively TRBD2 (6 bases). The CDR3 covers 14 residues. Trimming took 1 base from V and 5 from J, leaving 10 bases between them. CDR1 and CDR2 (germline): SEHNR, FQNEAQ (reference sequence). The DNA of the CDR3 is TGTGCCAGCAGCTTAGTCCGGGGGATAGATACGCAGTATTTT. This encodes CASSLVRGIDTQYF.

CDR3 sequence: CASSLPGQDYEQYF. The CDR3 region has the DNA TGCGCCAGCAGCTTGCCGGGACAGGATTACGAGCAGTACTTC. This sequence joins TRBV5-1 and TRBJ2-7, with TRBD1 matching over 8 bases. The CDR3 totals 14 residues. V trimming: 1 base; J trimming: 4 bases; junction bases outside the gene matches: 4. In germline, CDR1 is SGHRS, CDR2 YFSETQ.

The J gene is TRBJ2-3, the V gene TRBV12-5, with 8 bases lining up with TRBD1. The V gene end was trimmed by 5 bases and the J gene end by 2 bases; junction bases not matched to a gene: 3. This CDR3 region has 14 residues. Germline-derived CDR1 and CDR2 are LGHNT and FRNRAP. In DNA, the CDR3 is TGTGCTAGTGGTCCAGGGGGCTCCACAGATACGCAGTATTTT. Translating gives CASGPGGSTDTQYF.

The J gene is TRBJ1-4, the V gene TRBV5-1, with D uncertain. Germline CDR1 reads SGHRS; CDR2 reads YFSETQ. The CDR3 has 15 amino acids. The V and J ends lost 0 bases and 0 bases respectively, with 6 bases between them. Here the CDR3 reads CASSLGGATNEKLFF. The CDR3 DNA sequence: TGCGCCAGCAGCTTGGGAGGCGCAACTAATGAAAAACTGTTTTTT.

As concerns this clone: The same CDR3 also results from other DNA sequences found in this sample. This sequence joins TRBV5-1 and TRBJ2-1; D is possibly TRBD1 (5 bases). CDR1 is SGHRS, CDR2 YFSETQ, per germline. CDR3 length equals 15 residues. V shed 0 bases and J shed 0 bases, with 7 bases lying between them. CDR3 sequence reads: CASSLAQGSYNEQFF. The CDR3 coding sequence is TGCGCCAGCAGCTTGGCTCAGGGCTCCTACAATGAGCAGTTCTTC.

In DNA, the CDR3 is TGTGCCAGCAGCGCCCCGAGCGGGGGGACCCTCTACAATGAGCAGTTCTTC. This translates into CASSAPSGGTLYNEQFF. The rearrangement links TRBV9 to TRBJ2-1, with 9 bases identical to TRBD2. The CDR3 consists of 17 residues. V lost 3 bases to trimming and J lost 3 bases; unmatched junction nucleotides: 10. Germline assignment: CDR1 SGDLS and CDR2 YYNGEE.

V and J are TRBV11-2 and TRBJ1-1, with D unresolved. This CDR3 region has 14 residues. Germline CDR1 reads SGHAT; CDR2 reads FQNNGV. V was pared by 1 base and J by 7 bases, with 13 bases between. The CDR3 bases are TGTGCCAGCAGCTTAGGAGGAGGTTCGTTTGAAGCTTTCTTT. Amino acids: CASSLGGGSFEAFF.

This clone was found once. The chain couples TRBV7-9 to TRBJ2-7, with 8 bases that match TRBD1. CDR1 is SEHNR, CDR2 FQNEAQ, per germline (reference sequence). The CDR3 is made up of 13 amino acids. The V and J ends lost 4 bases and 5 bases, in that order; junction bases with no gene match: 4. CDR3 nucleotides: TGTGCCAGCAGCTCGGGGGACAGGCACGAGCAGTACTTC. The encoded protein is CASSSGDRHEQYF.

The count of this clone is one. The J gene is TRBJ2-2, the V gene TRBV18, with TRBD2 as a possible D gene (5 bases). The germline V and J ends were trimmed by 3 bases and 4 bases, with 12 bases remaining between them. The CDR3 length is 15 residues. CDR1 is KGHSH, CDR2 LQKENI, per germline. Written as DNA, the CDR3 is TGTGCCAGCTCACCCCCGGGTGGGAGCACCGGGGAGCTGTTTTTT. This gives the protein CASSPPGGSTGELFF. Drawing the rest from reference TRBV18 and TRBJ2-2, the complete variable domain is NAGVMQNPRHLVRRRGQEARLRCSPMKGHSHVYWYRQLPEEGLKFMVYLQKENIIDESGMPKERFSAEFPKEGPSILRIQQVVRGDSAAYFCASSPPGGSTGELFFGEGSRLTVL.

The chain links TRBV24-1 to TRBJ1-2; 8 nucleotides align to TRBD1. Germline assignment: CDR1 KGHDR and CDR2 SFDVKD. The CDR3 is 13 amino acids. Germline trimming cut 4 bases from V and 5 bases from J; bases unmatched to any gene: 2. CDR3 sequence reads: CATSERQGYGYTF. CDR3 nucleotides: TGTGCCACCAGTGAAAGACAGGGGTATGGCTACACCTTC.

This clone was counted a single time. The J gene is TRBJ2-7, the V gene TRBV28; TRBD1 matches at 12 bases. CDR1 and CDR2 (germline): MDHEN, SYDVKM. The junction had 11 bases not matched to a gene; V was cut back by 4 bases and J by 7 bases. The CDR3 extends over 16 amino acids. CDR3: CASSSAAGQGAWEQYF. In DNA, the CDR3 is TGTGCCAGCAGTTCCGCCGCGGGACAGGGGGCTTGGGAGCAGTACTTC.

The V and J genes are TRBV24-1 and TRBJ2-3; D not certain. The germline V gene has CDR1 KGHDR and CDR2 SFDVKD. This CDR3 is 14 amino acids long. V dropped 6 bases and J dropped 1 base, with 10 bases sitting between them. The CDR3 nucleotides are TGTGCCACCAGTCGGTCCCCGCGCACAGATACGCAGTATTTT. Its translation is CATSRSPRTDTQYF.

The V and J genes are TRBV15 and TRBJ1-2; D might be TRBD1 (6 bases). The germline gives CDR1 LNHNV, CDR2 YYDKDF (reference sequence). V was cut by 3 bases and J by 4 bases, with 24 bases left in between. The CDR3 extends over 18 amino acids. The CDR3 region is CATSSSSPGGRGGYGYTF. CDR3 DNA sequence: TGTGCCACCAGCAGCTCTTCCCCCGGGGGGCGGGGAGGCTATGGCTACACCTTC.

CDR3 amino acids: CASSYVDNSNQPQHF. CDR3 nucleotide sequence: TGTGCCAGCAGTTACGTCGACAATAGCAATCAGCCCCAGCATTTT. The chain recombines TRBV6-2 or TRBV6-3 with TRBJ1-5; the D is unclear. V lost 2 bases to trimming and J lost 0 bases, with 8 bases between them. This CDR3 comprises 15 residues. Germline assignment: CDR1 MNHEY and CDR2 SVGEGT.

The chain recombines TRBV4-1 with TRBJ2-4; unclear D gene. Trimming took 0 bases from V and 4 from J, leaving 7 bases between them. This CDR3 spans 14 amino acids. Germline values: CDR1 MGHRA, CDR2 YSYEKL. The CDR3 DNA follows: TGCGCCAGCAGCCAAGATCACGGGAAAAACATTCAGTACTTC. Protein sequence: CASSQDHGKNIQYF.

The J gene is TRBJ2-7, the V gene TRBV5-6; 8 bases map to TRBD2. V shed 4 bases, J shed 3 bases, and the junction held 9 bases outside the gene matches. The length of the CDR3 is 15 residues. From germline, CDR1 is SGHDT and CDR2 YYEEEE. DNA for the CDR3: TGTGCCAGCAGCCCCCGAGAGCGGGGGTTCTACGAGCAGTACTTC. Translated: CASSPRERGFYEQYF.

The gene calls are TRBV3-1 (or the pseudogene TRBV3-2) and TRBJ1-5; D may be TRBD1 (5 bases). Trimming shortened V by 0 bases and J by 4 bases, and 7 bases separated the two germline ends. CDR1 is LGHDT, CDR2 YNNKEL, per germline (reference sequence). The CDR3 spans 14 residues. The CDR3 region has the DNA TGTGCCAGCAGCCAAGAGGCAGGGAATCAGCCCCAGCATTTT. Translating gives CASSQEAGNQPQHF.

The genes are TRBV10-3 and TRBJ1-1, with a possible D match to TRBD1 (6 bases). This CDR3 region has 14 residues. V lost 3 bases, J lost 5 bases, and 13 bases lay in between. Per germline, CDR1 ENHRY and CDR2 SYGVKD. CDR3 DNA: TGTGCCATCAGTGAAGGGGGAAAGGAGACTGAAGCTTTCTTT. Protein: CAISEGGKETEAFF.

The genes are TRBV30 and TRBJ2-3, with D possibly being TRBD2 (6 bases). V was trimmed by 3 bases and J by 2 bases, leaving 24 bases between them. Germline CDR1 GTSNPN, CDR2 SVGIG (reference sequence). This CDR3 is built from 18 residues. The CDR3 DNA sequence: TGTGCCTGGAGGCCCCTAAGGCCGGGACTGCGGGACACAGATACGCAGTATTTT. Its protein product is CAWRPLRPGLRDTDTQYF.

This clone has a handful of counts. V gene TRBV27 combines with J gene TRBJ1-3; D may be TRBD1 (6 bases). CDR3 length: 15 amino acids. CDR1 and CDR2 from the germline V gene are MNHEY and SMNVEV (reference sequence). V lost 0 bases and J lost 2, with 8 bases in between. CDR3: CASSLSAGAGNTIYF. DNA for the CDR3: TGTGCCAGCAGTTTATCAGCAGGGGCTGGAAACACCATATATTTT.

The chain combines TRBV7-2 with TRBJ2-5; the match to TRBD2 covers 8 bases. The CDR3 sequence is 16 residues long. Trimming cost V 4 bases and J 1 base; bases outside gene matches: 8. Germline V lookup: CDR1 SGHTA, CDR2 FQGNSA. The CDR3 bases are TGTGCCAGCAGCTCCGGAGCGGGGGTAATCCAAGAGACCCAGTACTTC. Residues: CASSSGAGVIQETQYF.

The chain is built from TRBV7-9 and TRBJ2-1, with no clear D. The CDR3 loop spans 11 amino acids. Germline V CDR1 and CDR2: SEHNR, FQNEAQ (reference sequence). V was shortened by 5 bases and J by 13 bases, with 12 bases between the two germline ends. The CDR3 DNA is TGTGCCAGCAGCCTATCGGTCCGCCAGTTCTTC. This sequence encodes CASSLSVRQFF.

CDR3 DNA sequence: TGCGCCAGCGCCGAGGGGGCGGTGGAAGGCTACGAGCAGTACTTC. The encoded protein is CASAEGAVEGYEQYF. V gene TRBV5-1 combines with J gene TRBJ2-7, with 7 positions matching TRBD1. The CDR3 extends over 15 amino acids. In germline, CDR1 is SGHRS, CDR2 YFSETQ. Trimming removed 7 bases from V and 3 bases from J; junction bases left unmatched: 13. Looking up the rest from reference TRBV5-1 and TRBJ2-7 gives the full variable domain: KAGVTQTPRYLIKTRGQQVTLSCSPISGHRSVSWYQQTPGQGLQFLFEYFSETQRNKGNFPGRFSGRQFSNSRSEMNVSTLELGDSALYLCASAEGAVEGYEQYFGPGTRLTVT.

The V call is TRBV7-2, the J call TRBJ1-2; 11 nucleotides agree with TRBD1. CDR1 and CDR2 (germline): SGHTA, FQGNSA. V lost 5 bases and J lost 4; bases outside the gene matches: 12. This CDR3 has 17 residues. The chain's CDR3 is CASSTYPGQGVGYGYTF. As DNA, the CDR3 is TGTGCCAGCAGCACCTACCCGGGACAGGGGGTCGGCTATGGCTACACCTTC.

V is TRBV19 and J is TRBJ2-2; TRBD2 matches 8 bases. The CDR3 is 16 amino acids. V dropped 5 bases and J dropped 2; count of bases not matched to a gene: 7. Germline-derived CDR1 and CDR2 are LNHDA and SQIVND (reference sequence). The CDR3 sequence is CASSPLAGINTGELFF. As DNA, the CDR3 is TGTGCCAGTAGTCCATTAGCGGGGATTAACACCGGGGAGCTGTTTTTT.

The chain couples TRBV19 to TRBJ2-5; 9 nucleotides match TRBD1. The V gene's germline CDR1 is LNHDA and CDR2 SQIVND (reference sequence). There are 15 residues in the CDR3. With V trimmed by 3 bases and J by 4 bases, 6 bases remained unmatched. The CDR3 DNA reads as TGTGCCAGTAGTATTAGGACAGGGGTGGGAGAGACCCAGTACTTC. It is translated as CASSIRTGVGETQYF.

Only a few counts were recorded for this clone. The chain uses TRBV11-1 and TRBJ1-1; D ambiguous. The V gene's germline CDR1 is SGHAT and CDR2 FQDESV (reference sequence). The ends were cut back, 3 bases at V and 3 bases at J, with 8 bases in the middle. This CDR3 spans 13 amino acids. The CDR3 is CASSFGGYTEAFF. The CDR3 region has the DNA TGTGCCAGCAGCTTTGGCGGCTACACTGAAGCTTTCTTT. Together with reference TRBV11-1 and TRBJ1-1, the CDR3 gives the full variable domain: EAEVAQSPRYKITEKSQAVAFWCDPISGHATLYWYRQILGQGPELLVQFQDESVVDDSQLPKDRFSAERLKGVDSTLKIQPAELGDSAMYLCASSFGGYTEAFFGQGTRLTVV.